Included here is one TCR beta chain sequence, with context. Its target is unknown. This record comes from a study of CD8+ T cells in alopecia areata. Findings and limits, study-wide: Clonality was higher in lesional than normal scalp, especially in alopecia totalis/universalis. Among the cells sequenced in scalp samples are also the resident alphabeta T cells of normal skin.

Extracted RNA was reverse transcribed, and the resulting cDNA served as sequencing template. Produced via immunoSEQ multiplex PCR; TCRdb's table is partial and in-frame only. The data contain 100,000 to 150,000 clones, 47% of them seen just once; the ten biggest clones take up about 10%. Looked up from germline, CDR1 is MNHEY and CDR2 is SMNVEV (reference sequence). Trimming removed 7 bases from V and 4 bases from J, with 6 bases in between. The CDR3 sequence is 11 residues long. It was from alopecia areata patients that lesional scalp punch biopsies and peripheral blood were collected. The chain joins TRBV27 to TRBJ2-3; D remains unclear. The TCR originated in a human donor with alopecia areata. Sequencing used NKG2D-low CD8+ T cells sorted from blood. Written as DNA, the CDR3 is TGTGCCAGCAAGCTCTCAGATACGCAGTATTTT. As protein: CASKLSDTQYF.